These 2 T cell receptor beta chains were all obtained from the same sample, sequenced in a study of blood T cells in healthy people across ages. Combining a sample-barcoded 5' primer with a J-beta primer mix, a second PCR ran for about 7 to 11 cycles. Using its own MiXCR run on the 5' RACE reads, TCRdb lists one record per CDR3 protein. Among roughly 1,800,000 distinct CDR3 sequences listed, 49% were seen once. The sequenced sample consisted of blood. These receptors were obtained from a woman between 40 and 55 years old in good health.

The J gene is TRBJ2-3, the V gene TRBV12-3 or TRBV12-4; D may be TRBD2 (5 bases). This CDR3 has 14 amino acids. The V end lost 9 bases, the J end lost 4 bases, and 17 bases lay between the germline ends. Here the CDR3 DNA reads TGTGCCAGTTCTCCCCGGGGTACGGCAGATACGCAGTATTTT. This codes for CASSPRGTADTQYF.

The chain links TRBV29-1 to TRBJ1-2; D may be TRBD1 (5 bases). Germline assignment: CDR1 SQVTM and CDR2 ANQGSEA. The CDR3 sequence is 15 residues long. V shed 1 base and J shed 4 bases, with 16 bases lying between them. The CDR3 is CSVEGALGLRYGYTF. The CDR3 DNA follows: TGCAGCGTTGAAGGGGCTCTGGGGCTCCGCTATGGCTACACCTTC.